This T cell receptor (beta chain) was sequenced in a study of beta chain features in type 1 diabetes. Findings of the study overall: PCR may have favored shorter templates equally in patients and controls.

Concerning this clone itself: Its antigen is not known.

Expressed TCRB transcripts were sequenced because the isolated RNA had all been reverse transcribed beforehand. Data came from immunoSEQ multiplex PCR; TCRdb stores just in-frame clones and leaves some out. This table has 300,000 to 450,000 clones, around 12% appearing once. CDR1 SGHAT and CDR2 FQNNGV come from the germline V gene. There are 13 residues in the CDR3. Trimming at V came to 5 bases and at J to 8 bases, leaving 7 bases not matched to a gene. Sorting produced populations that all topped 95% purity. The V and J genes are TRBV11-2 and TRBJ1-2, with 8 bases that match TRBD1. The sequence was obtained from a young man in good health. The source material was naive CD4+ T cells from blood. This CDR3 is CASSPDRGWGYTF. The CDR3 nucleotides are TGTGCCAGCAGCCCTGACAGGGGATGGGGCTACACCTTC.